A single sample is the source of the 24 T cell receptor beta chains below, sequenced in a study of response to subunit inactivated influenza vaccine. In TCRdb, the RT-PCR reads were re-called with MiXCR into one record per CDR3 protein. The top ten hold 2.8% of the sample, which has about 540,000 distinct CDR3 sequences, around 21% seen once. In addition, the sample was reused for a study of T cells expressing NK-cell markers. From that study: 5'RACE template switching with UMIs generated TCR beta cDNA.

Sample: CD4+ T cells sorted from PBMCs, taken 11 to 12 days after vaccination. The receptors were sampled from a man aged 50 or older who received an inactivated influenza vaccine.

The table lists this clonotype with a count of one. The rearrangement links TRBV6-1 to TRBJ2-7; 7 bases align to TRBD2. Germline V lookup: CDR1 MNHNS, CDR2 SASEGT. V lost 6 bases, J lost 6 bases, and 14 bases stayed unmatched. The CDR3 runs to 15 residues. CDR3 region: CASSFGGNLPSEQYF. The CDR3 coding sequence is TGTGCCAGCAGCTTCGGGGGGAACTTACCTTCCGAGCAGTACTTC.

The chain joins TRBV7-2 to TRBJ2-7; 7 bases agree with TRBD1. This CDR3 spans 16 amino acids. Unmatched junction bases numbered 10, after V lost 5 bases and J lost 0 bases. From germline, CDR1 is SGHTA and CDR2 FQGNSA. The CDR3 protein is CASSRTGTVSSYEQYF. CDR3 in DNA: TGTGCCAGCAGCCGTACCGGGACAGTAAGCTCCTACGAGCAGTACTTC.

The chain is built from TRBV5-1 and TRBJ2-1; 10 nucleotides align to TRBD1. Germline V gene sequence: CDR1 SGHRS, CDR2 YFSETQ. The CDR3 is made up of 16 amino acids. J gave up 7 bases and V 2 bases, and 9 bases lay outside the gene matches. CDR3 protein: CASSFHTGTGVNEQFF. As DNA, the CDR3 is TGCGCCAGCAGCTTCCATACGGGGACAGGGGTGAATGAGCAGTTCTTC.

This clonotype has just a few counts. The CDR3 loop reads CASSERDRGIEETQYF. The DNA for the CDR3 is TGCGCCAGCAGTGAGAGGGACAGGGGGATTGAAGAGACCCAGTACTTC. The chain has TRBV10-2 and TRBJ2-5; 11 nucleotides agree with TRBD1. Germline V gene sequence: CDR1 WSHSY, CDR2 SAAADI. Trimming cost V 2 bases and J 3 bases; bases outside gene matches: 5. This CDR3 has 16 residues.

This clonotype was counted between two and nine times. The chain has TRBV27 and TRBJ1-6, with D possibly matching TRBD1 (5 bases). This CDR3 contains 14 residues. The germline V gene encodes CDR1 MNHEY and CDR2 SMNVEV (reference sequence). V lost 4 bases to trimming and J lost 8 bases, with 12 bases between them. As DNA, the CDR3 is TGTGCCAGCAGTTCCATCCCGGGGGATTCACCCCTCCACTTT. Amino acid sequence: CASSSIPGDSPLHF.

The chain couples TRBV10-1 to TRBJ1-2; no clear D gene. Trimming left V 3 bases short and J 5 bases short, with 10 bases between. Germline V CDR1 and CDR2: WNHNN, SYGVQD (reference sequence). This CDR3 has 13 residues. The CDR3: CASSDRRGYGYTF. CDR3 sequence (DNA): TGCGCCAGCAGTGACCGGAGAGGGTATGGCTACACCTTC.

This chain links TRBV4-3 with TRBJ2-2; 7 bases match TRBD1. The CDR3 totals 16 residues. The junction had 5 bases not matched to a gene; V was cut back by 0 bases and J by 4 bases. Germline V gives CDR1 LGHNA, CDR2 YSLEER. CDR3 loop: CASSQDLGQRTGELFF. The CDR3 bases are TGCGCCAGCAGCCAAGATTTGGGACAGCGCACCGGGGAGCTGTTTTTT.

V gene TRBV11-3 combines with J gene TRBJ2-1; maybe TRBD2 (5 bases). Germline V gene data show CDR1 as SGHNT and CDR2 as YENEEA. This CDR3 contains 13 residues. The ends were cut back, 0 bases at V and 15 bases at J, with 15 bases in the middle. CDR3 coding DNA: TGTGCCAGCAGCTTAGACTCTTCGACTAAGGGGTTCTTC. It specifies CASSLDSSTKGFF.

The gene calls are TRBV20-1 and TRBJ2-1; 11 bases align to TRBD2. The CDR3 runs to 15 residues. CDR1 and CDR2 from the germline V gene are DFQATT and SNEGSKA (reference sequence). The J segment lost 6 bases and the V segment lost 5 bases, leaving 9 bases of the junction unmatched. This CDR3 reads CSAGTSGGSVNEQFF. DNA for the CDR3: TGCAGTGCTGGAACTAGCGGGGGTAGTGTCAATGAGCAGTTCTTC.

The chain couples TRBV20-1 to TRBJ2-1; D is unresolved. The CDR3 has 12 residues. The germline V gene encodes CDR1 DFQATT and CDR2 SNEGSKA (reference sequence). The V end was cut by 6 bases, the J end by 4 bases, with 10 bases between. This CDR3 reads CSAPREYNEQFF. For the CDR3, the DNA is TGCAGTGCCCCCCGAGAGTACAATGAGCAGTTCTTC.

This sequence joins TRBV19 and TRBJ1-6; 8 bases agree with TRBD1. The V gene's germline CDR1 is LNHDA and CDR2 SQIVND (reference sequence). CDR3 size: 14 residues. After removal of 9 bases from V and 7 bases from J, the junction contained 8 bases not matched to a gene. In DNA, the CDR3 is TGTGCCAGCCGACTCCAGGGGGCGAATTCACCCCTCCACTTT. The encoded protein is CASRLQGANSPLHF.

The CDR3 loop reads CSARGGQGPRETQYF. The CDR3 nucleotides read TGCAGTGCTAGAGGGGGGCAGGGACCTCGGGAGACCCAGTACTTC. The chain recombines TRBV20-1 with TRBJ2-5; a possible D gene is TRBD1 (6 bases). This CDR3 spans 15 amino acids. Germline CDR1 and CDR2: DFQATT and SNEGSKA (reference sequence). V was cut by 1 base and J by 5 bases, with 17 bases left in between.

This clonotype was observed a few times. J is TRBJ1-1 and V is TRBV29-1, with TRBD1 identical over 8 bases. The CDR3 runs 16 residues. CDR1 and CDR2 from the germline V gene are SQVTM and ANQGSEA. Trimming removed 5 bases from V and 1 base from J; junction bases left unmatched: 12. CDR3 in amino acids: CSVFDRGIRRNTEAFF. Here the CDR3 DNA reads TGCAGCGTTTTTGACAGGGGCATACGAAGGAACACTGAAGCTTTCTTT. Combining the CDR3 with reference TRBV29-1 and TRBJ1-1 gives the whole variable domain SAVISQKPSRDICQRGTSLTIQCQVDSQVTMMFWYRQQPGQSLTLIATANQGSEATYESGFVIDKFPISRPNLTFSTLTVSNMSPEDSSIYLCSVFDRGIRRNTEAFFGQGTRLTVV.

This clonotype has more than one count but fewer than ten. The chain is built from TRBV15 and TRBJ2-1; tentative D call: TRBD2 (6 bases). Per the germline V gene, CDR1 is LNHNV and CDR2 is YYDKDF (reference sequence). The V gene lost 0 bases and the J gene lost 6 bases, with 12 bases spanning the gap. The CDR3 covers 15 residues. The CDR3 is CATSRDTSTINEQFF. The DNA for the CDR3 is TGTGCCACCAGCAGAGATACTAGCACGATCAATGAGCAGTTCTTC.

This clonotype was observed a few times. The chain recombines TRBV6-5 with TRBJ2-1; 16 nucleotides agree with TRBD2. V lost 2 bases, J lost 10 bases, and 2 bases stayed unmatched. The germline CDR1 and CDR2 sequences are MNHEY and SVGAGI. The CDR3 is 15 amino acids. This chain's CDR3 is CASSYGTSGGGEQFF. As DNA, the CDR3 is TGTGCCAGCAGTTACGGGACTAGCGGGGGGGGGGAGCAGTTCTTC.

This clonotype has more than one count but fewer than ten. A read error may explain this, as a much larger clone is one base away. The V and J genes are TRBV20-1 and TRBJ2-2, with TRBD2 matching over 9 bases. Germline CDR1 reads DFQATT; CDR2 reads SNEGSKA (reference sequence). The CDR3 sequence is 16 residues long. The CDR3 coding sequence is TGCTGTGCTAGAGATAGGCTAGCGGGAAACACCGGGGAGCTGTTTTTT. Amino acid sequence: CCARDRLAGNTGELFF.

This clonotype was counted ten times or more. J is TRBJ2-5 and V is TRBV7-9; D gene unclear. The germline CDR1 and CDR2 sequences are SEHNR and FQNEAQ (reference sequence). The CDR3 is 16 residues long. V dropped 0 bases and J dropped 2 bases, with 13 bases sitting between them. The CDR3 region has the DNA TGTGCCAGCAGCTTAGCTGGTGAGGCAGTACAAGAGACCCAGTACTTC. Residues: CASSLAGEAVQETQYF.

This clonotype was detected only a few times. J is TRBJ2-3 and V is TRBV7-2; tentative D call: TRBD1 (6 bases). This CDR3 has 17 residues. Germline V gene lookup returns CDR1 SGHTA and CDR2 FQGNSA. Between the trimmed V and J ends, which lost 0 bases and 3 bases, there was a span of 16 bases. Here the CDR3 reads CASSLASTGPKTDTQYF. CDR3 bases: TGTGCCAGCAGCTTAGCGAGTACAGGGCCGAAGACAGATACGCAGTATTTT.

In its sample, this clonotype was seen a few times. The chain recombines TRBV20-1 with TRBJ1-5, with a tentative D call TRBD1 (5 bases). Germline-derived CDR1 and CDR2 are DFQATT and SNEGSKA (reference sequence). V lost 6 bases to trimming and J lost 0 bases, with 12 bases between them. This CDR3 has 14 amino acids. Written as DNA, the CDR3 is TGCAGTGCCGACCCAGGGTTTAGCAATCAGCCCCAGCATTTT. It codes for CSADPGFSNQPQHF.

The V call is TRBV27, the J call TRBJ2-1; D not resolved. Germline loops: CDR1 MNHEY, CDR2 SMNVEV (reference sequence). V lost 6 bases and J 8 bases, leaving 17 bases between the germline ends. This CDR3 contains 14 residues. The CDR3 loop is CASSPLTTSDEQFF. DNA for the CDR3: TGTGCCAGCAGCCCCTTGACCACTTCTGATGAGCAGTTCTTC.

In this sample, this clonotype turned up a few times. The chain joins TRBV7-2 to TRBJ2-2; D not certain. The CDR3 loop spans 16 amino acids. Germline assignment: CDR1 SGHTA and CDR2 FQGNSA. Trimming took 0 bases from V and 1 from J, leaving 9 bases between them. In nucleotides, the CDR3 is TGTGCCAGCAGCTTAGCCTCTAACAGGAACACCGGGGAGCTGTTTTTT. Translated, it gives CASSLASNRNTGELFF. The whole variable domain, remainder taken from reference TRBV7-2 and TRBJ2-2, is GAGVSQSPSNKVTEKGKDVELRCDPISGHTALYWYRQSLGQGLEFLIYFQGNSAPDKSGLPSDRFSAERTGGSVSTLTIQRTQQEDSAVYLCASSLASNRNTGELFFGEGSRLTVL.

V gene TRBV28 combines with J gene TRBJ1-2; D perhaps matches TRBD1 (5 bases). CDR1 and CDR2 from the germline V gene are MDHEN and SYDVKM. The CDR3 has 13 amino acids. V lost 10 bases and J lost 2, with 14 bases in between. The CDR3 DNA follows: TGTGCCACCCTAAGAACAGGAAACTATGGCTACACCTTC. The encoded protein is CATLRTGNYGYTF.

CDR3 region: CATSRRQQNTEAFF. CDR3 DNA: TGTGCCACCAGCAGACGTCAGCAAAACACTGAAGCTTTCTTT. The chain carries TRBV15 and TRBJ1-1; D gene ambiguous. The germline gives CDR1 LNHNV, CDR2 YYDKDF (reference sequence). Deletions cut 2 bases from V and 2 bases from J, with 9 bases between. There are 14 residues in the CDR3. Full variable domain (rest looked up from reference TRBV15 and TRBJ1-1): DAMVIQNPRYQVTQFGKPVTLSCSQTLNHNVMYWYQQKSSQAPKLLFHYYDKDFNNEADTPDNFQSRRPNTSFCFLDIRSPGLGDTAMYLCATSRRQQNTEAFFGQGTRLTVV.

This clonotype was seen a handful of times. The chain couples TRBV6-2 or TRBV6-3 to TRBJ2-2, with a possible D match to TRBD1 (5 bases). Trimming removed 0 bases from V and 2 bases from J, with 10 bases in between. Germline values: CDR1 MNHEY, CDR2 SVGEGT. CDR3 size: 16 residues. In DNA, the CDR3 is TGTGCCAGCAGTTACTCGAGACAGAGAAACACCGGGGAGCTGTTTTTT. Amino acid sequence: CASSYSRQRNTGELFF.